These 13 T cell receptor beta chains came from one sample sequenced in a study of T-cell reconstitution after alpha-beta-depleted transplantation in children. Unique molecular identifiers were incorporated when the TCRbeta library was constructed. TCRdb fed the PCR reads into MiXCR, producing one record per CDR3 protein. Of over 200,000 distinct CDR3 sequences listed, roughly a tenth are singletons. The sequencing used PBMCs, collected before TCRalphabeta/CD19-depleted stem cell transplant. All receptors derive from a child younger than two with acute myeloid leukemia, due to receive a stem cell transplant.

This clonotype was seen only a few times. This sequence joins TRBV28 and TRBJ2-7, with D possibly being TRBD1 (5 bases). From germline, CDR1 is MDHEN and CDR2 SYDVKM. This CDR3 is built from 13 residues. The V end was cut by 4 bases, the J end by 11 bases, with 18 bases between. The CDR3 DNA sequence: TGTGCCAGCAGTTCTACCGTAACAGGTCCTAAGTACTTC. Amino acid sequence: CASSSTVTGPKYF.

This clonotype was observed many times. The CDR3 nucleotides are TGTGCCAGCAGTGAACACAGGACGGACACTGAAGCTTTCTTT. This encodes CASSEHRTDTEAFF. V gene TRBV25-1 combines with J gene TRBJ1-1, with TRBD1 as a possible D gene (5 bases). Per germline, CDR1 MGHDK and CDR2 SYGVNS. Trimming stripped 2 bases from V and 3 bases from J, with 10 bases between. This CDR3 has 14 residues.

This clonotype was observed at least ten times. The chain uses TRBV3-1 and TRBJ2-1; tentatively, D is TRBD2 (6 bases). From germline, CDR1 is LGHDT and CDR2 YNNKEL (reference sequence). This CDR3 comprises 13 residues. V was clipped by 8 bases and J by 7 bases, with 15 bases between them. The CDR3 protein is CASAGPIMNEQFF. The CDR3 DNA follows: TGTGCCAGCGCGGGGCCCATCATGAATGAGCAGTTCTTC.

On this clonotype: A read error is possible here, since a much larger clone lies one base away. The chain recombines TRBV20-1 with TRBJ2-7, with no clear D. The length of the CDR3 is 12 residues. Looked up from germline, CDR1 is DFQATT and CDR2 is SNEGSKA (reference sequence). In nucleotides, the CDR3 is TGCAGTGCTAGAGAGACAATCTACGGGCAGTACTTC. Its translation is CSARETIYGQYF.

Note on this clonotype: The junction differs from germline at one of its ends, possibly a read error. This chain joins TRBV5-6 and TRBJ2-7, with 11 bases aligning to TRBD1. In germline, CDR1 is SGHDT, CDR2 YYEEEE. The CDR3 totals 14 residues. This chain's CDR3 is CASSPDRGLDEQHF. The CDR3 nucleotides are TGTGCCAGCAGCCCGGACAGGGGGCTGGACGAGCAGCACTTC.

This clonotype was recorded many times. The rearrangement uses TRBV5-1 and TRBJ1-2; possible D gene TRBD1, 5 bases. This CDR3 has 14 residues. Per germline, CDR1 SGHRS and CDR2 YFSETQ. Trimming stripped 0 bases from V and 7 bases from J, with 13 bases between. The CDR3 protein is CASSLDGALGGYTF. The CDR3 DNA follows: TGCGCCAGCAGCTTGGACGGGGCGCTGGGTGGCTACACCTTC.

In its sample, this clonotype was seen many times. The chain has TRBV14 and TRBJ1-5; weak D call: TRBD1 (6 bases). This CDR3 contains 13 residues. The germline V gene encodes CDR1 SGHDN and CDR2 FVKESK. Trimming left V 1 base short and J 6 bases short, with 7 bases between. CDR3: CASSQGRGQPQHF. CDR3 nucleotide sequence: TGTGCCAGCAGCCAAGGCAGGGGTCAGCCCCAGCATTTT.

Concerning this clonotype: A much larger clonotype is one base distant, so this may be a read error. This chain uses TRBV7-2 with TRBJ1-2; unclear D gene. Germline CDR1 is SGHTA and CDR2 is FQGNSA. This CDR3 is 13 amino acids long. This CDR3 reads CASSLGRTYGDTF. The CDR3 DNA reads as TGTGCCAGCAGCTTAGGCAGGACCTATGGCGACACCTTC.

This clonotype was detected ten times or more. The chain uses TRBV20-1 and TRBJ1-3; possibly TRBD1 for D (5 bases). The V gene lost 0 bases and the J gene lost 0 bases, with 15 bases spanning the gap. This CDR3 spans 17 amino acids. In germline, CDR1 is DFQATT, CDR2 SNEGSKA (reference sequence). The CDR3 region is CSARDFRAGTSGNTIYF. In DNA, the CDR3 is TGCAGTGCTAGAGATTTCAGGGCCGGAACCTCTGGAAACACCATATATTTT.

Ten or more counts support this clonotype. The gene calls are TRBV2 and TRBJ2-5, with TRBD1 matching 7 bases. This CDR3 has 13 amino acids. Germline V gene data show CDR1 as SNHLY and CDR2 as FYNNEI. Germline trimming cut 7 bases from V and 4 bases from J; bases unmatched to any gene: 6. The CDR3 bases are TGTGCCAGCACGAGAGACAGGGCAGAGACCCAGTACTTC. Its protein is CASTRDRAETQYF.

This clonotype was detected ten times or more. The V and J genes are TRBV11-2 and TRBJ1-4, with D uncertain. This CDR3 has 12 residues. V shed 5 bases and J shed 8 bases, with 9 bases lying between them. The germline V gene encodes CDR1 SGHAT and CDR2 FQNNGV. In DNA form, the CDR3 reads TGTGCCAGCAGCCCGCGGGGAGAAAAACTGTTTTTT. Its translation: CASSPRGEKLFF.

V and J are TRBV11-2 and TRBJ2-7; 7 bases match TRBD1. The J segment lost 4 bases and the V segment lost 1 base, leaving 16 bases of the junction unmatched. CDR3 length: 18 residues. CDR1 and CDR2 (germline): SGHAT, FQNNGV. CDR3 DNA: TGTGCCAGCAGCTTAGTTGCCATGACAGGGCCCGAATTTTACGAGCAGTACTTC. It is translated as CASSLVAMTGPEFYEQYF.

This clonotype was observed at least ten times. This chain joins TRBV7-9 and TRBJ1-1, with D perhaps matching TRBD1 (6 bases). The CDR3 totals 17 residues. V was cut by 1 base and J by 0 bases, with 15 bases left in between. CDR1 and CDR2 from the germline V gene are SEHNR and FQNEAQ (reference sequence). The DNA for the CDR3 is TGTGCCAGCAGCTTAGTCTGGCAGGGGCGAATGAACACTGAAGCTTTCTTT. This translates into CASSLVWQGRMNTEAFF. The full variable domain, in which reference TRBV7-9 and TRBJ1-1 provide the parts outside the CDR3, is DTGVSQNPRHKITKRGQNVTFRCDPISEHNRLYWYRQTLGQGPEFLTYFQNEAQLEKSRLLSDRFSAERPKGSFSTLEIQRTEQGDSAMYLCASSLVWQGRMNTEAFFGQGTRLTVV.